Each of the 18 T cell receptor beta chains below was sequenced from the same sample in a study of CD8 T cells in ankylosing spondylitis. TCRdb called the 5' RACE reads again in MiXCR, with one record for every CDR3 protein. The sample lists 300,000 to 400,000 distinct CDR3 sequences, about 9.9% occurring once. Sequences were obtained from blood, either unsorted or a sorted T cell fraction (not recorded which). Every receptor here comes from a female donor with ankylosing spondylitis or in good health (not recorded which).

The chain combines TRBV7-2 with TRBJ2-7; no clear D gene. The CDR3 spans 16 residues. Trimming cost V 1 base and J 0 bases, with 13 bases left between them. Germline CDR1 is SGHTA and CDR2 is FQGNSA. The CDR3 protein is CASSLVPGLSSYEQYF. The DNA for the CDR3 is TGTGCCAGCAGCTTAGTCCCCGGGCTGAGCTCCTACGAGCAGTACTTC.

The sample holds many counts of this clonotype. The J gene is TRBJ2-1, the V gene TRBV7-9, with 8 bases that match TRBD1. The CDR3 spans 16 residues. The J segment lost 0 bases and the V segment lost 5 bases, leaving 6 bases of the junction unmatched. Germline loops: CDR1 SEHNR, CDR2 FQNEAQ (reference sequence). DNA for the CDR3: TGTGCCAGCAGCAAACGGACAGGGCGCTCCTACAATGAGCAGTTCTTC. It yields the protein CASSKRTGRSYNEQFF.

This clonotype has at least ten counts. CDR3 region: CASNPTGFAGELFF. The CDR3 coding sequence is TGTGCCAGCAACCCGACAGGGTTCGCCGGGGAGCTGTTTTTT. The rearrangement uses TRBV7-2 and TRBJ2-2, with TRBD1 matching over 7 bases. The V gene end was trimmed by 7 bases and the J gene end by 6 bases; junction bases not matched to a gene: 8. The CDR3 extends over 14 amino acids. Germline-derived CDR1 and CDR2 are SGHTA and FQGNSA.

This clonotype showed up many times. The J gene is TRBJ2-1, the V gene TRBV6-1, with unresolved D. CDR1 and CDR2 (germline): MNHNS, SASEGT. This CDR3 spans 14 amino acids. V lost 6 bases and J lost 2, with 11 bases in between. The CDR3 bases are TGTGCCAGCAGCTCCGGACCAGCCTACAATGAGCAGTTCTTC. It codes for CASSSGPAYNEQFF.

V gene TRBV3-1 combines with J gene TRBJ1-1, with D hard to call. The V end was cut by 4 bases, the J end by 7 bases, with 13 bases between. CDR3 length: 13 amino acids. Germline lookup yields CDR1 LGHDT and CDR2 YNNKEL (reference sequence). CDR3 residues: CASSPGVADEAFF. CDR3 bases: TGTGCCAGCAGCCCCGGGGTCGCTGATGAAGCTTTCTTT.

The table lists this clonotype with many counts. The genes are TRBV20-1 and TRBJ2-7; maybe TRBD1 (6 bases). This CDR3 has 12 residues. Germline V gives CDR1 DFQATT, CDR2 SNEGSKA (reference sequence). Trimming cost V 3 bases and J 2 bases, with 8 bases left between them. The CDR3, as DNA: TGCAGTGCTAGTGACAGGACCTACGAGCAGTACTTC. The encoded protein is CSASDRTYEQYF.

This clonotype was detected ten times or more. This chain uses TRBV5-1 with TRBJ2-1; 11 nucleotides agree with TRBD2. V lost 4 bases, J lost 8 bases, and 8 bases stayed unmatched. CDR1 SGHRS and CDR2 YFSETQ come from the germline V gene. This CDR3 has 15 amino acids. This chain's CDR3 is CASSPPTSGNDEQFF. Here the CDR3 DNA reads TGCGCCAGCAGCCCGCCGACTAGCGGGAACGATGAGCAGTTCTTC.

This clonotype has more than one count but fewer than ten. The J gene is TRBJ2-3, the V gene TRBV15; 10 nucleotides align to TRBD1. Germline V gene lookup returns CDR1 LNHNV and CDR2 YYDKDF (reference sequence). This CDR3 has 18 amino acids. The V segment lost 6 bases and the J segment 0 bases; nucleotides outside the gene matches: 12. CDR3 coding DNA: TGTGCCACCAGGAAAGGGACAGGGGCCGATTCTAGCACAGATACGCAGTATTTT. This encodes CATRKGTGADSSTDTQYF.

At least ten counts were recorded for this clonotype. The rearrangement uses TRBV12-3 or TRBV12-4 and TRBJ2-5; a weak D match, TRBD1 (6 bases). The CDR3 is 13 amino acids. Between the trimmed V and J ends, which lost 8 bases and 5 bases, there was a span of 15 bases. The CDR3 spells CASGRTGSETQYF. CDR3 DNA: TGTGCCAGCGGCAGAACAGGGTCGGAGACCCAGTACTTC.

This clonotype was counted only a few times. In nucleotides, the CDR3 is TGTGCCAGCATGGGTTTGGGGGCGCGAGATGGCTACACCTTC. The encoded protein is CASMGLGARDGYTF. The chain recombines TRBV27 with TRBJ1-2; perhaps TRBD1 as D (6 bases). From germline, CDR1 is MNHEY and CDR2 SMNVEV (reference sequence). V shed 7 bases and J shed 6 bases, with 18 bases lying between them. The CDR3 totals 14 residues.

This rearrangement joins TRBV3-1 to TRBJ2-3; TRBD2 agrees at 8 bases. Germline-derived CDR1 and CDR2 are LGHDT and YNNKEL (reference sequence). V dropped 5 bases and J dropped 0; count of bases not matched to a gene: 4. The CDR3 consists of 15 residues. The CDR3 coding sequence is TGTGCCAGCAGCTCACGACTAGCGAGCACAGATACGCAGTATTTT. Its protein product is CASSSRLASTDTQYF.

This clonotype was seen repeatedly, ten times or more. The gene calls are TRBV12-3 or TRBV12-4 and TRBJ2-7, with D possibly matching TRBD2 (7 bases). The CDR3 consists of 12 residues. V lost 6 bases and J 5 bases, leaving 11 bases between the germline ends. The chain's CDR3 is CASSSGGNEQYF. CDR3 nucleotides: TGTGCCAGCAGCTCGGGGGGCAACGAGCAGTACTTC.

This clonotype was seen at least ten times. The chain links TRBV20-1 to TRBJ1-6, with a possible D match to TRBD1 (6 bases). Germline assignment: CDR1 DFQATT and CDR2 SNEGSKA (reference sequence). The CDR3 sequence is 13 residues long. Trimming removed 6 bases from V and 7 bases from J, with 13 bases in between. As DNA, the CDR3 is TGCAGTGCGAACGGACAGAACAATTCACCCCTCCACTTT. As protein: CSANGQNNSPLHF.

This clonotype has a handful of counts. The chain links TRBV13 to TRBJ2-4, with D perhaps assigned TRBD1 or TRBD2 (6 bases each). Germline CDR1 and CDR2: PRHDT and FYEKMQ (reference sequence). The CDR3 extends over 14 amino acids. V shed 6 bases and J shed 2 bases, with 11 bases lying between them. The CDR3 sequence: CASRRGETKNIQYF. The CDR3 bases are TGTGCCAGCAGAAGGGGGGAGACCAAAAACATTCAGTACTTC.

This clonotype has ten or more counts. V usage is TRBV7-6 and J usage is TRBJ2-5; possibly TRBD1 for D (6 bases). This CDR3 has 15 amino acids. V dropped 5 bases and J dropped 1 base, with 14 bases sitting between them. CDR1 and CDR2 (germline): SGHVS, FNYEAQ. The CDR3 region has the DNA TGTGCCAGCAGCCTGGGGACAAACTTCCAAGAGACCCAGTACTTC. It specifies CASSLGTNFQETQYF.

This clonotype was recorded many times. The V and J genes are TRBV7-2 and TRBJ2-7, with 7 bases fitting TRBD1. The CDR3 is 15 residues long. Germline V gene data show CDR1 as SGHTA and CDR2 as FQGNSA. Losses at the gene ends were 0 bases for V and 0 bases for J; bases not matched to a gene: 2. CDR3 protein: CASSLATGSSYEQYF. As DNA, the CDR3 is TGTGCCAGCAGCTTAGCGACAGGGTCCTCCTACGAGCAGTACTTC.

This clonotype was seen repeatedly, ten times or more. The V and J genes are TRBV12-3 or TRBV12-4 and TRBJ2-1, with 9 positions matching TRBD2. The CDR3 has 16 residues. V lost 2 bases and J lost 7; bases outside the gene matches: 9. This CDR3 reads CASSLQAGGPTNEQFF. Written as DNA, the CDR3 is TGTGCCAGCAGTTTACAGGCGGGAGGGCCGACGAATGAGCAGTTCTTC.

This clonotype came up many times. The chain combines TRBV27 with TRBJ2-1; 8 bases map to TRBD2. Germline-derived CDR1 and CDR2 are MNHEY and SMNVEV (reference sequence). The CDR3 loop spans 14 amino acids. J gave up 8 bases and V 3 bases, and 6 bases lay outside the gene matches. This CDR3 is CASSFVAGRDEQFF. The CDR3 region has the DNA TGTGCCAGCAGTTTTGTAGCGGGGCGGGATGAGCAGTTCTTC.